This T cell receptor (beta chain) was captured by sequencing in a study of blood T cell repertoires in COVID-19. Study background: Material from acute and convalescent COVID-19 was sourced from the United States, Italy and Spain.

Profiling relied on immunoSEQ multiplex PCR, and the TCRdb table lists in-frame clones only, not all of them. The data show some 300,000 clones, about 85% seen once. V shed 6 bases, J shed 6 bases, and the junction held 15 bases outside the gene matches. This CDR3 has 17 amino acids. The V gene's germline CDR1 is LGHDT and CDR2 YNNKEL (reference sequence). The material sequenced was peripheral blood. This chain connects TRBV3-1 (or the pseudogene TRBV3-2) to TRBJ2-2; TRBD1 matches 8 bases. This TCR was recovered from a man younger than 30 with active or convalescent COVID-19. The CDR3 here is CASSLDPGQAGAGELFF. The CDR3 DNA is TGTGCCAGCAGTCTGGACCCGGGACAGGCTGGGGCCGGGGAGCTGTTTTTT.